This T cell receptor beta chain was identified during a study of post-analysis software for immune sequencing data (dated by TCRdb to about 2015). As for the study more broadly: Recorded disease courses included relapsing-remitting, secondary progressive and progressive-relapsing multiple sclerosis, with some patients lacking subtype annotation. The patient repertoires were compared against approximately twelve previously published healthy control repertoires obtained from donors aged about 6 to 27 years. A subset of samples was prepared in parallel using single-end sample barcoding, then pooled and co-amplified after Illumina adapter ligation. General study outcomes and caveats: The multiple sclerosis patient group was slightly younger than the control group. Compared with controls, multiple sclerosis patients had significantly lower normalized Chao1 diversity, a finding suggesting substantial peripheral T-cell clonal expansion. Direct clustering with F measure showed strong co-clustering of samples prepared in the same batch, prompting a batch-effect correction.

For this clonotype: Its antigen is not yet known. Per-base quality was not reported, and no clone a single base away is much larger than it.

TCR beta repertoires were profiled from peripheral blood of 13 young patients with multiple sclerosis to demonstrate the VDJtools post-analysis software. The multiple sclerosis patients were children and adolescents between roughly 6 and 16 years of age. Library preparation was by PCR. The data were produced on an Illumina HiSeq 2500. To reduce PCR and sequencing biases, unique molecular identifiers were built into the TCR beta cDNA libraries. Approximately 500,000 cDNA molecules were obtained for every 1 to 10 million input T cells, so each molecule roughly corresponded to one T cell. The same protocol used for the earlier healthy control dataset was applied to prepare and sequence the patient libraries. Samples belonging to the same batch were prepared together, multiplexed and sequenced on a shared HiSeq lane. The authors processed their data as follows. MIGEC handled the raw barcoded reads, throwing out single-read molecular identifier groups before consensus assembly and CDR3 extraction. VDJtools was used for post-analysis of the clonotype tables, and diversity was normalized by down-sampling every dataset to the size of the smallest sample. In repertoire overlap clustering, CDR3 amino acid sequences, but not nucleotide sequences, were matched to correct batch-related cross-sample contamination. Clones were called with MiXCR by TCRdb after fastp trimmed the public reads at Q25, and only in-frame beta chains were retained. One record per CDR3 amino acid sequence lists the most common genes and DNA. TCRdb, not the authors, supplied the V and J calls. The sample profile shows roughly 870,000 distinct CDR3 sequences; about 50% of them were found once. The ten most abundant clones make up 4.6% of the sample.

Sequenced sample: blood. This receptor was identified in a girl between 5 and 17 years old with multiple sclerosis.

The CDR3 reads CSAPHQLVAETQYF. The bases are TGCAGTGCCCCACACCAATTAGTGGCTGAGACCCAGTACTTC. The rearrangement combines TRBV20-1 with TRBJ2-5, with no D gene named confidently. Trimming takes 6 bases from V and 5 bases from J, and the germline ends sit 19 bases apart. Measured from the cysteine to the phenylalanine, the CDR3 is 14 residues long. Of the read, only the CDR3 DNA is kept; its 42 bases are in frame from base 1. As encoded in the germline V gene (reference sequence), CDR1 is DFQATT while CDR2 is SNEGSKA.